Listed below are T cell receptor beta chains from one sample, sequenced in a study of T-cell memory formation after mild COVID-19. In TCRdb, the 5' RACE reads were re-called with MiXCR into one record per CDR3 protein. The sample carries about 150,000 distinct CDR3 sequences, around 13% recorded once. Sequenced material: PBMCs or a T cell subset sorted from them (not recorded which). The receptor source for this set is an adult woman who had mild COVID-19 (a few samples of this study predate the infection). Cell type and time point are not known. Each CDR3 is given with its conserved first and last residue. The D gene is left open where the match is weak. The size of a clone is reported for some rows only, either as once, few or many, or as a class for expanded clones.

J gene,D gene,clone size,V gene,CDR3 protein,CDR3 DNA
TRBJ1-1,-,-,TRBV12-3/TRBV12-4,CASSLILGAPTEAFF,TGTGCCAGCAGTTTAATCCTGGGGGCTCCTACTGAAGCTTTCTTT
TRBJ1-2,-,-,TRBV7-2,CASSPTPGGYGYTF,TGTGCCAGCAGCCCGACACCGGGAGGCTATGGCTACACCTTC
TRBJ2-3,TRBD2,-,TRBV12-3/TRBV12-4,CASSFKRGPSTDTQYF,TGTGCCAGCAGTTTTAAGCGGGGGCCTAGCACAGATACGCAGTATTTT
TRBJ2-3,-,few,TRBV29-1,CSVKIHSPHGSTDTQYF,TGCAGCGTTAAGATACATTCGCCCCATGGAAGCACAGATACGCAGTATTTT
TRBJ2-3,TRBD2,many,TRBV20-1,CSAPTSGSFGDTQYF,TGCAGTGCTCCTACTAGCGGGAGTTTTGGAGATACGCAGTATTTT
TRBJ2-2,-,many,TRBV7-9,CATGEGALGTGELFF,TGTGCCACCGGGGAGGGGGCCCTCGGCACCGGGGAGCTGTTTTTT
TRBJ2-7,TRBD2,many,TRBV19,CATRWGGGPYEQYF,TGTGCCACTCGATGGGGGGGAGGGCCCTACGAGCAGTACTTC
TRBJ2-1,TRBD2,few,TRBV20-1,CSAGLAANNEQFF,TGCAGTGCTGGACTAGCGGCCAACAATGAGCAGTTCTTC
TRBJ2-2,-,few,TRBV7-9,CASSLATTELFF,TGTGCCAGCAGCTTAGCCACCACGGAGCTGTTTTTT
TRBJ2-2,-,-,TRBV12-3/TRBV12-4,CASSLRVVNTGELFF,TGTGCCAGCAGTTTACGGGTCGTGAACACCGGGGAGCTGTTTTTT
TRBJ2-5,TRBD1,few,TRBV5-5,CASSQQGIEQETQYF,TGTGCCAGCAGTCAACAGGGGATCGAACAAGAGACCCAGTACTTC
TRBJ1-2,TRBD1,-,TRBV20-1,CSAADRGRGYTF,TGCAGTGCTGCGGACAGGGGACGCGGCTACACCTTC
TRBJ1-6,-,once,TRBV7-9,CASSLYGQGDNSPLHF,TGTGCCAGCAGCCTCTATGGGCAGGGTGATAATTCACCCCTCCACTTT
TRBJ2-1,TRBD1,-,TRBV28,CASSPPRDSHNNEQFF,TGTGCCAGCAGTCCGCCTCGGGACAGCCACAACAATGAGCAGTTCTTC
TRBJ2-2,TRBD2,few,TRBV2,CASSDTGGPVGTGELFF,TGTGCCAGCAGTGATACGGGAGGGCCCGTGGGCACCGGGGAGCTGTTTTTT
TRBJ1-1,-,few,TRBV4-1,CASSPGGRGANTEAFF,TGCGCCAGCAGCCCCGGCGGGAGGGGTGCGAACACTGAAGCTTTCTTT
TRBJ2-7,TRBD2,-,TRBV7-2,CASSLSLLAGGPYEQYF,TGTGCCAGCAGCTTATCCCTGTTGGCGGGAGGGCCGTACGAGCAGTACTTC
TRBJ2-2,TRBD1,-,TRBV12-5,CASGLVPTQGQSWEPIGGELFF,TGTGCTAGTGGTTTGGTCCCTACCCAGGGACAGTCCTGGGAGCCTATAGGAGGGGAGCTGTTTTTT
TRBJ2-3,TRBD1,few,TRBV6-1,CASSWDRGKDTQYF,TGTGCCAGCAGTTGGGACAGGGGTAAAGATACGCAGTATTTT
TRBJ2-1,TRBD2,few,TRBV3-1,CASSQLAEGQFF,TGTGCCAGCAGCCAACTAGCGGAGGGGCAGTTCTTC
TRBJ1-1,-,-,TRBV20-1,CSATWTGNTEAFF,TGCAGTGCTACCTGGACGGGGAACACTGAAGCTTTCTTT
TRBJ2-3,-,-,TRBV5-5,CARSLIPGSTDTQYF,TGTGCCAGAAGCTTGATACCGGGATCCACAGATACGCAGTATTTT
TRBJ2-7,TRBD1,few,TRBV12-3/TRBV12-4,CASSLHDRGTYEQYF,TGTGCCAGCAGTTTACACGACAGGGGGACCTACGAGCAGTACTTC
TRBJ2-7,-,-,TRBV19,CASSDQGYEQYF,TGTGCCAGTAGTGACCAGGGCTACGAGCAGTACTTC
TRBJ2-2,TRBD2,-,TRBV5-1,CASSDGTSGGPGELFF,TGCGCCAGCAGCGACGGGACTAGCGGGGGTCCCGGGGAGCTGTTTTTT
TRBJ2-3,-,-,TRBV7-2,CASSPRLTDTQYF,TGTGCCAGCAGCCCGAGACTCACAGATACGCAGTATTTT
TRBJ2-5,TRBD1,few,TRBV7-8,CASSFGGTGYGRQETQYF,TGTGCCAGCAGCTTTGGCGGGACAGGGTATGGGCGCCAAGAGACCCAGTACTTC
TRBJ2-7,-,-,TRBV3-1,CASSQDPYEQYF,TGTGCCAGCAGCCAAGATCCCTACGAGCAGTACTTC
TRBJ2-7,-,-,TRBV12-3/TRBV12-4,CASSRPTTSIRTYEQYF,TGTGCCAGCAGTCGGCCCACGACTAGTATACGAACCTACGAGCAGTACTTC
TRBJ1-1,-,-,TRBV3-1,CASSPPDLNTEAFF,TGTGCCAGCAGCCCACCGGACCTGAACACTGAAGCTTTCTTT
TRBJ2-2,-,few,TRBV5-1,CASSLEAHTGELFF,TGCGCCAGCAGCTTGGAAGCGCACACCGGGGAGCTGTTTTTT
TRBJ2-5,TRBD1,many,TRBV12-3/TRBV12-4,CATAWTGSPQETQYF,TGTGCCACCGCATGGACAGGCTCGCCCCAAGAGACCCAGTACTTC
TRBJ1-5,-,many,TRBV7-2,CASSLPGEPQHF,TGTGCCAGCAGCTTACCGGGGGAGCCCCAGCATTTT
TRBJ1-1,-,-,TRBV7-8,CAVNTEAFF,TGCGCGGTGAACACTGAAGCTTTCTTT
TRBJ2-7,TRBD2,-,TRBV7-6,CASSPRKRAEGGVSPYEQYF,TGTGCCAGCAGCCCTAGGAAGCGGGCTGAGGGAGGGGTTTCTCCCTACGAGCAGTACTTC
TRBJ2-1,TRBD2,few,TRBV5-1,CASSLSTSGAYNEQFF,TGCGCCAGCAGCCTCTCGACTAGCGGAGCCTACAATGAGCAGTTCTTC
TRBJ2-7,-,few,TRBV12-3/TRBV12-4,CASSPRAGKHEQYF,TGTGCCAGCAGCCCGCGGGCGGGTAAACACGAGCAGTACTTC
TRBJ2-1,TRBD2,few,TRBV9,CASSETGTRYFSSYNEQFF,TGTGCCAGCAGCGAAACCGGGACTAGATATTTCAGCTCCTACAATGAGCAGTTCTTC
TRBJ2-7,TRBD2,-,TRBV12-3/TRBV12-4,CASSFGREGSYEQYF,TGTGCCAGCAGTTTTGGACGGGAGGGCTCCTACGAGCAGTACTTC
TRBJ2-6,TRBD1,-,TRBV27,CASSPRDRAFGANVLTF,TGTGCCAGCAGTCCTCGGGACAGGGCATTTGGGGCCAACGTCCTGACTTTC
TRBJ2-3,TRBD2,few,TRBV15,CATGDPAGSTDTQYF,TGTGCCACCGGAGATCCAGCGGGAAGCACAGATACGCAGTATTTT
TRBJ2-1,TRBD2,few,TRBV30,CAWSVGTSGVNEQFF,TGTGCCTGGAGTGTGGGGACTAGCGGGGTAAATGAGCAGTTCTTC
TRBJ1-2,-,few,TRBV6-5,CASSRGSGYTF,TGTGCCAGCAGCCGTGGGAGCGGCTACACCTTC
TRBJ2-5,TRBD2,few,TRBV5-1,CASSPGLAGGTETQYF,TGCGCCAGCAGCCCCGGACTAGCGGGGGGGACAGAGACCCAGTACTTC
TRBJ2-1,TRBD2,few,TRBV13,CASSFSGTSGRNEQFF,TGTGCCAGCAGCTTTAGCGGGACTAGCGGGAGAAATGAGCAGTTCTTC
TRBJ2-1,-,-,TRBV12-5,CASGLGVSYNEQFF,TGTGCTAGTGGTTTGGGAGTCTCCTACAATGAGCAGTTCTTC
TRBJ2-3,TRBD2,many,TRBV5-1,CASRREEGGITDTQYF,TGCGCCAGCAGGAGAGAGGAGGGAGGGATTACAGATACGCAGTATTTT